These T cell receptor beta chains were read from a single sample in a study of blood T cell repertoires in COVID-19. Measured with immunoSEQ multiplex PCR; TCRdb has only the in-frame clones, and not every one. The sample contains over 150,000 clones, approximately 81% of which appear only once. The material sequenced was peripheral blood. These receptors all stem from a woman of 80 years or more with active or convalescent COVID-19. Each CDR3 is given with its conserved first and last residue.

v_gene,len,CDR3aa
TRBV19,15,CASSSTGQGIFGYTF
TRBV5-1,14,CASSLDNENTEAFF
TRBV10-1,15,CASSYSGISYNEQFF
TRBV2,13,CASSGGRGYEQYF
TRBV5-6,17,CASGDLRQGTVGNTIYF
TRBV28,13,CASSPYRHYGYTF
TRBV27,15,CASSFHGQVEETQYF
TRBV27,14,CASRGGPRTDTQYF
TRBV15,13,CATSRDLSETQYF
TRBV4-1,16,CASSQGGQGMAETQYF
TRBV5-5,15,CASSLGTGGYNEQFF
TRBV30,13,CATNDRVEEKLFF
TRBV9,14,CASSVDSGTREQFF
TRBV9,15,CASSARQGMNTEAFF
TRBV5-1,14,CASRGRGGYTEAFF
TRBV27,17,CASSFSSPVGQPYEQYF
TRBV2,15,CASSEVAGAVTEAFF
TRBV9,14,CASNPIRENVRAFF
TRBV10-3,13,CAISEYTGNTIYF
TRBV4-1,16,CASSQWGQGSNQPQHF
TRBV3-1/TRBV3-2,14,CASSLTGSEAPLHF
TRBV9,16,CASSVGITGTYNEQFF